This is a list of T cell receptor beta chains from one sample in a study of blood T cells in healthy people across ages. TCRdb re-called the 5' RACE reads through MiXCR, storing one row per CDR3 protein. The table has around 800,000 distinct CDR3 sequences, 50% to 65% seen once. The sample taken for sequencing was blood. Receptor source: an elderly man in good health. The CDR3 runs from the conserved cysteine through the conserved F or W. The D gene is left open where the match is weak. Some rows mark clone size as missing; the rest say once, few, many or name a class of expanded clone.

abundance	v_gene	j_gene	d_gene	CDR3aa	CDR3nt
few	TRBV24-1	TRBJ2-1	TRBD2	CATSDPSGRRYNEQFF	TGTGCCACCAGTGATCCTAGCGGGAGGCGGTACAATGAGCAGTTCTTC
-	TRBV19	TRBJ2-4	-	CATLRDFSKNIQYF	TGTGCCACCCTACGGGACTTCTCCAAAAACATTCAGTACTTC
-	TRBV5-8	TRBJ2-5	-	CASSSGDRVPETQYF	TGTGCCAGCAGCTCGGGAGACAGGGTTCCAGAGACCCAGTACTTC
few	TRBV20-1	TRBJ1-4	TRBD1	CSATPGQGREKLFF	TGCAGTGCTACACCGGGACAGGGGAGGGAAAAACTGTTTTTT
many	TRBV9	TRBJ2-3	-	CASSGEGDTQYF	TGTGCCAGCAGCGGCGAAGGGGATACGCAGTATTTT
-	TRBV5-1	TRBJ2-5	TRBD1	CASSYRQGDNNEQYF	TGCGCCAGCAGCTATCGACAGGGGGATAACAATGAGCAGTACTTC
-	TRBV27	TRBJ2-7	-	CASSRAGAGSYEQYF	TGTGCCAGCAGCCGAGCAGGGGCCGGCTCCTACGAGCAGTACTTC
once	TRBV24-1	TRBJ1-5	TRBD1	CATSDSQGGGQPQHF	TGTGCCACCAGTGATTCGCAGGGGGGAGGGCAGCCCCAGCATTTT
-	TRBV20-1	TRBJ2-1	TRBD2	CSAGPTSGRVVEQFF	TGCAGTGCTGGACCGACTAGCGGGAGAGTCGTTGAGCAGTTCTTC
-	TRBV6-6	TRBJ1-3	-	CASGQALGNTIYF	TGTGCCAGCGGTCAGGCCCTTGGAAACACCATATATTTT
-	TRBV12-3/TRBV12-4	TRBJ2-1	-	CASSFGSPALRNEQFF	TGTGCCAGCAGTTTTGGGTCCCCGGCGCTCCGCAATGAGCAGTTCTTC
many	TRBV27	TRBJ2-7	-	CASSSPGRRTHEQYF	TGTGCCAGCAGTTCCCCGGGCAGGAGGACCCACGAGCAGTACTTC
-	TRBV6-5	TRBJ2-7	-	CASRRDRATYEQYF	TGTGCCAGCAGGCGCGACAGAGCCACCTACGAGCAGTACTTC
-	TRBV20-1	TRBJ2-7	-	CSARGGLSYEQYF	TGCAGTGCTCGGGGAGGCCTCTCCTACGAGCAGTACTTC
-	TRBV5-1	TRBJ2-7	TRBD1	CASSFGGQDRDRRNEQYF	TGCGCCAGCAGCTTTGGGGGCCAAGACAGGGATAGGAGAAATGAGCAGTACTTC
-	TRBV15	TRBJ2-7	-	CATSRVGFSSYEQYF	TGTGCCACCAGCAGAGTGGGATTTAGCTCCTACGAGCAGTACTTC
-	TRBV5-1	TRBJ1-5	-	CASSRDGLQPQHF	TGCGCCAGCAGCCGGGACGGGCTTCAGCCCCAGCATTTT
-	TRBV6-2/TRBV6-3	TRBJ1-6	TRBD1	CASSRDRVSTPLHF	TGTGCCAGCAGTCGCGACAGGGTATCAACACCCCTCCACTTT
-	TRBV29-1	TRBJ2-1	TRBD2	CSLRGGNTYNEQFF	TGCAGCCTCCGCGGGGGGAATACCTACAATGAGCAGTTCTTC
few	TRBV27	TRBJ1-2	TRBD1	CASSLYPGGPGYGYTF	TGTGCCAGCAGTTTATACCCAGGGGGCCCGGGCTATGGCTACACCTTC
few	TRBV29-1	TRBJ2-7	TRBD2	CSVGLAGGEQYF	TGCAGCGTTGGACTAGCGGGAGGCGAGCAGTACTTC
few	TRBV6-2/TRBV6-3	TRBJ2-5	-	CASSYALGYQETQYF	TGTGCCAGCAGTTACGCGTTGGGCTACCAAGAGACCCAGTACTTC
many	TRBV2	TRBJ2-3	-	CASSIEATQYF	TGTGCCAGTTCTATTGAGGCTACGCAGTATTTT
-	TRBV28	TRBJ2-7	TRBD2	CASSSQGWDRGGLAGGQTYEQYF	TGTGCCAGCAGTTCCCAAGGTTGGGACAGGGGAGGACTAGCGGGAGGGCAAACCTACGAGCAGTACTTC
-	TRBV28	TRBJ2-7	-	CASSRLRSSYEQYF	TGTGCCAGCAGTCGTCTTAGGAGCTCCTACGAGCAGTACTTC
-	TRBV27	TRBJ2-7	TRBD2	CASSFLAGAYEQYF	TGTGCCAGCAGTTTCCTTGCGGGGGCCTACGAGCAGTACTTC
few	TRBV29-1	TRBJ2-7	-	CSVEAGQGGVYEQYF	TGCAGCGTTGAAGCCGGGCAGGGAGGAGTCTACGAGCAGTACTTC
many	TRBV6-6	TRBJ2-5	-	CASSYLETQYF	TGTGCCAGCAGTTACCTAGAGACCCAGTACTTC
-	TRBV20-1	TRBJ2-5	-	CSARPPYGPETQYF	TGCAGTGCTAGACCTCCATATGGGCCAGAGACCCAGTACTTC
few	TRBV20-1	TRBJ1-2	-	CSARIGERLIGGYTF	TGCAGTGCTAGAATAGGGGAGAGGCTTATAGGTGGCTACACCTTC
-	TRBV9	TRBJ1-1	-	CASSVVDTIGTEAFF	TGTGCCAGCAGCGTCGTGGACACGATCGGCACTGAAGCTTTCTTT
many	TRBV20-1	TRBJ1-1	-	CSARQVTGSGTEAFF	TGCAGTGCTCGACAAGTCACAGGGTCGGGGACTGAAGCTTTCTTT
-	TRBV25-1	TRBJ1-2	TRBD1	CASSPSFWTGGYGYTF	TGTGCCAGCAGTCCTTCATTTTGGACAGGGGGATATGGCTACACCTTC
-	TRBV2	TRBJ2-5	-	CASRASLETQYF	TGTGCCAGCAGAGCTAGCTTGGAGACCCAGTACTTC
-	TRBV5-5	TRBJ1-5	-	CASSYLPDQPQHF	TGTGCCAGCAGCTACCTTCCCGATCAGCCCCAGCATTTT
few	TRBV7-2	TRBJ2-1	TRBD2	CASSFASGRDEQFF	TGTGCCAGCAGCTTTGCTAGCGGGAGGGATGAGCAGTTCTTC
-	TRBV6-1	TRBJ2-2	-	CASSEIERGANTGELFF	TGTGCCAGCAGTGAAATTGAGAGGGGCGCGAACACCGGGGAGCTGTTTTTT
many	TRBV29-1	TRBJ2-6	-	CSVDLSSSGANVLTF	TGCAGCGTTGATCTTTCCAGCTCTGGGGCCAACGTCCTGACTTTC
-	TRBV11-1	TRBJ1-1	-	CASSFSGTVGTEAFF	TGTGCCAGCAGCTTTTCAGGGACCGTAGGCACTGAAGCTTTCTTT
-	TRBV6-1	TRBJ2-7	TRBD1	CASGRQGDKRAHEQYF	TGTGCCAGCGGCAGACAGGGGGACAAACGGGCTCACGAGCAGTACTTC
once	TRBV20-1	TRBJ2-5	-	CSASRGWVVGETQYF	TGCAGTGCTAGCCGGGGGTGGGTGGTAGGGGAGACCCAGTACTTC
-	TRBV4-2	TRBJ2-2	TRBD2	CASSRGLAGASDTGELFF	TGTGCCAGCAGCCGGGGACTAGCGGGAGCGTCCGACACCGGGGAGCTGTTTTTT
once	TRBV7-9	TRBJ2-6	-	CASISNRGSSGANVLTF	TGTGCCAGCATCTCTAATCGGGGATCCTCTGGGGCCAACGTCCTGACTTTC
-	TRBV5-1	TRBJ2-7	TRBD1	CASSQIIPGQGNEQYF	TGCGCCAGCAGCCAAATAATACCGGGACAGGGCAACGAGCAGTACTTC
-	TRBV12-3/TRBV12-4	TRBJ2-1	TRBD2	CASSLALTSGYNEQFF	TGTGCCAGCAGTTTAGCTTTGACTAGCGGTTACAATGAGCAGTTCTTC
-	TRBV9	TRBJ1-2	-	CASSNLWSYGYTF	TGTGCCAGCAGCAACCTATGGAGCTATGGCTACACCTTC
many	TRBV20-1	TRBJ2-1	TRBD2	CSARTSGRGRSYNEQFF	TGCAGTGCCAGGACTAGCGGGAGGGGACGCTCCTACAATGAGCAGTTCTTC
-	TRBV20-1	TRBJ2-1	-	CSAMASGVGYNEQFF	TGCAGTGCTATGGCCTCGGGAGTGGGCTACAATGAGCAGTTCTTC